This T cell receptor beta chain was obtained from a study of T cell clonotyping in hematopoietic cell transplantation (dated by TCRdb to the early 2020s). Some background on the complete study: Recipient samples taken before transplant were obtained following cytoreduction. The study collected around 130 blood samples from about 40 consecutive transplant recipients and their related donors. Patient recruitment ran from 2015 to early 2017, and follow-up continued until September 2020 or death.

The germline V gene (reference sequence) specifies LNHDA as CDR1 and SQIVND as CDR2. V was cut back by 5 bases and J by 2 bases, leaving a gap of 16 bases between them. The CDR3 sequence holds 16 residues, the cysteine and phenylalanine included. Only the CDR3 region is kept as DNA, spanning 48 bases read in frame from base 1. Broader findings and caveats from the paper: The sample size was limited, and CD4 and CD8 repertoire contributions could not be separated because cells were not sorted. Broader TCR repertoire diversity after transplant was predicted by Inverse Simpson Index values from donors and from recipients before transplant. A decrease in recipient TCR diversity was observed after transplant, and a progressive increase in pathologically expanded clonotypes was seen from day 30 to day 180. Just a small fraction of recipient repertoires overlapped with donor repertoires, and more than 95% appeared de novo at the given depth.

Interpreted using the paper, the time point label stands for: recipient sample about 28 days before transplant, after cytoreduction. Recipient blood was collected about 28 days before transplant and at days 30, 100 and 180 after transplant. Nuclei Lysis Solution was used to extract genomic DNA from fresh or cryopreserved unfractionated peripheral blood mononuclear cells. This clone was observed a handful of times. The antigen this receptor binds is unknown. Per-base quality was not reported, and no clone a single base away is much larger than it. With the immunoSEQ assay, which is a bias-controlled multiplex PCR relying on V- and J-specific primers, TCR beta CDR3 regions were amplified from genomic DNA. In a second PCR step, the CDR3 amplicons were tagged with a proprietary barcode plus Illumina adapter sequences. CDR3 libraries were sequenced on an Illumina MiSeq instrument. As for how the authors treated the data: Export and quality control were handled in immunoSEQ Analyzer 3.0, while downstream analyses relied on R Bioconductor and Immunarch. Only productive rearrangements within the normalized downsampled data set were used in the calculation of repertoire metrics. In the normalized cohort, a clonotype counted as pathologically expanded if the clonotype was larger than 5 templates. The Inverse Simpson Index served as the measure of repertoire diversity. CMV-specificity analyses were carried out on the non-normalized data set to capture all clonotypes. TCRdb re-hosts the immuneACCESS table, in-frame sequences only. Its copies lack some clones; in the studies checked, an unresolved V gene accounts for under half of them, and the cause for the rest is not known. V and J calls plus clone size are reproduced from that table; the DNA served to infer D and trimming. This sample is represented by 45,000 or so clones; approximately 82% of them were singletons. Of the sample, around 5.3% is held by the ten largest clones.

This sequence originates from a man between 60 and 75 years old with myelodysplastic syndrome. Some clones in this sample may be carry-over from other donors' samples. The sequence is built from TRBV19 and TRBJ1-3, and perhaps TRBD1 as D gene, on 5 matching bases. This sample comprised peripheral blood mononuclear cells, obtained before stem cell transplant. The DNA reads TGTGCCAGTAGTTCGACCTGGGGCACGGCTGGAAACACCATATATTTT. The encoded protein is CASSSTWGTAGNTIYF.